Reported below is one T cell receptor (beta chain). Its antigen is still unknown. The record originates from a study of cytomegalovirus exposure and HLA in healthy donors. Germline assignment: CDR1 SEHNR and CDR2 FQNEAQ (reference sequence). V lost 3 bases, J lost 8 bases, and 5 bases stayed unmatched. The CDR3 covers 14 residues. Data came from immunoSEQ multiplex PCR; TCRdb stores just in-frame clones and leaves some out. Of about 120,000 clones listed, around 90% are singletons. Whole-study results and caveats: Later, an analysis found that TCR clusters from the first cohort tended to co-occur in the 120 or so validation repertoires.

V gene TRBV7-9 combines with J gene TRBJ2-1, with TRBD2 matching over 9 bases. This clonotype was sampled from a young woman in good health and CMV-seronegative. The material sequenced was PBMCs. The CDR3 here is CASSLLAGVDEQFF. The CDR3 DNA reads TGTGCCAGCAGCTTGTTAGCGGGAGTGGATGAGCAGTTCTTC.